The 26 T cell receptor beta chains given below trace back to one sample, sequenced in a study of shared clonotypes between healthy human individuals. Assay: immunoSEQ multiplex PCR; the TCRdb copy retains only in-frame clones and omits some. The table lists approximately 1,000,000 clones, around three quarters of them singletons, with about 0.52% in the top ten. The source material was memory CD4+ T cells from PBMCs. Subset in this sample: CD45RA-negative fraction. These receptors originate from a man aged 18 to 30 in good health. Some clones in this sample may be carry-over from other donors' samples.

Only a few counts were recorded for this clone. J is TRBJ2-1 and V is TRBV19; 12 bases agree with TRBD2. This CDR3 comprises 16 residues. Germline CDR1 and CDR2: LNHDA and SQIVND (reference sequence). Trimming removed 4 bases from V and 7 bases from J; junction bases left unmatched: 8. The CDR3 DNA follows: TGTGCCAGTAGTACCCTCGGACTAGCGGGATTGAATGAGCAGTTCTTC. This gives the protein CASSTLGLAGLNEQFF.

CDR3 loop: CASSGLAGEQFF. DNA for the CDR3: TGTGCCAGTAGTGGACTAGCGGGGGAGCAGTTCTTC. V and J are TRBV19 and TRBJ2-1; 12 bases fit TRBD2. Germline CDR1 is LNHDA and CDR2 is SQIVND (reference sequence). V shed 5 bases and J 10 bases; nucleotides not matched to a gene: 0. The CDR3 length is 12 residues.

The chain uses TRBV2 and TRBJ2-1; TRBD2 aligns across 8 bases. Germline V gene sequence: CDR1 SNHLY, CDR2 FYNNEI. The CDR3 loop spans 18 amino acids. Germline trimming cut 4 bases from V and 2 bases from J; bases unmatched to any gene: 13. CDR3 loop: CASSGLRGREGTYNEQFF. CDR3 DNA sequence: TGTGCCAGCAGTGGATTGCGGGGTCGGGAGGGGACCTACAATGAGCAGTTCTTC.

The V and J genes are TRBV4-3 and TRBJ2-3; 10 positions match TRBD2. V shed 4 bases, J shed 0 bases, and the junction held 7 bases outside the gene matches. Germline V gene data show CDR1 as LGHNA and CDR2 as YSLEER. The CDR3 runs 17 residues. The CDR3 loop reads CASSPKGTSVSTDTQYF. The CDR3 DNA reads TGCGCCAGCAGCCCAAAAGGGACTAGCGTGAGCACAGATACGCAGTATTTT.

With respect to this clone: Given a much more abundant clone one base away, this may be a read error. The CDR3 region is CASSPGLAGGEQFF. CDR3 bases: TGTGCCAGCAGCCCGGGACTAGCGGGAGGGGAGCAGTTCTTC. The chain has TRBV6-4 and TRBJ2-1; 16 bases agree with TRBD2. The J segment lost 10 bases and the V segment lost 6 bases, leaving 3 bases of the junction unmatched. This CDR3 has 14 residues. The germline gives CDR1 MRHNA, CDR2 SNTAGT.

The chain combines TRBV7-2 with TRBJ1-5; 9 nucleotides align to TRBD1. The germline CDR1 and CDR2 sequences are SGHTA and FQGNSA. The CDR3 has 16 residues. V lost 5 bases, J lost 4 bases, and 9 bases stayed unmatched. CDR3 bases: TGTGCCAGCAGCCCCAGACGGACAGGGGTAAATCAGCCCCAGCATTTT. As protein: CASSPRRTGVNQPQHF.

The J gene is TRBJ2-3, the V gene TRBV5-1, with TRBD2 identical over 7 bases. Trimming at V came to 0 bases and at J to 1 base, leaving 5 bases not matched to a gene. The CDR3 length is 16 residues. Germline V gives CDR1 SGHRS, CDR2 YFSETQ. The CDR3 DNA reads TGCGCCAGCAGCTTGGGCGGGCTAGCGGGCACAGATACGCAGTATTTT. It translates to CASSLGGLAGTDTQYF.

V and J are TRBV4-1 and TRBJ2-7, with 12 bases that match TRBD2. The V and J ends lost 4 bases and 7 bases, in that order; junction bases with no gene match: 5. Per the germline V gene, CDR1 is MGHRA and CDR2 is YSYEKL. The CDR3 consists of 14 residues. The CDR3 nucleotides read TGCGCCAGCAGCCGACTAGCGGGAGTTGAGGAGCAGTACTTC. Protein: CASSRLAGVEEQYF.

CDR3 residues: CASSRAGVSSTDTQYF. The CDR3 DNA follows: TGCGCCAGCAGCCGTGCGGGAGTGTCGAGCACAGATACGCAGTATTTT. This chain connects TRBV4-1 to TRBJ2-3; 7 bases match TRBD2. The junction had 7 bases not matched to a gene; V was cut back by 4 bases and J by 0 bases. Looked up from germline, CDR1 is MGHRA and CDR2 is YSYEKL. The CDR3 spans 16 residues.

The V call is TRBV30, the J call TRBJ1-2; TRBD1 matches 7 bases. Trimming at V came to 4 bases and at J to 7 bases, leaving 15 bases not matched to a gene. This CDR3 has 15 amino acids. The germline V gene has CDR1 GTSNPN and CDR2 SVGIG (reference sequence). In nucleotides, the CDR3 is TGTGCCTGGACCTCAGGGGGGGGCGCGATTTTTGGCTACACCTTC. Translating it yields CAWTSGGGAIFGYTF.

The CDR3 coding sequence is TGTGCCAGCAGCTCTCAGGCGGGTAATGAGCAGTTCTTC. Protein: CASSSQAGNEQFF. V gene TRBV4-2 combines with J gene TRBJ2-1; possibly TRBD2 for D (5 bases). The length of the CDR3 is 13 residues. Germline CDR1 and CDR2: LGHNA and YNFKEQ. V gave up 5 bases and J gave up 7 bases, with 12 bases separating them.

The gene calls are TRBV27 and TRBJ1-1, with no clear D. Germline V lookup: CDR1 MNHEY, CDR2 SMNVEV (reference sequence). V was cut by 8 bases and J by 1 base, with 11 bases left in between. The CDR3 sequence is 13 residues long. The CDR3 spells CASFVWGNTEAFF. The CDR3 nucleotides are TGTGCCAGCTTTGTATGGGGGAACACTGAAGCTTTCTTT.

The chain recombines TRBV11-1 with TRBJ2-4; the match to TRBD2 covers 14 bases. Germline CDR1 and CDR2: SGHAT and FQDESV (reference sequence). V trimming: 4 bases; J trimming: 8 bases; junction bases outside the gene matches: 7. This CDR3 comprises 16 residues. This CDR3 reads CASSSGLAGVADIQYF. CDR3 DNA: TGTGCCAGCAGCTCGGGACTAGCGGGAGTTGCGGACATTCAGTACTTC.

The chain combines TRBV5-5 with TRBJ2-1; 10 nucleotides match TRBD1. The CDR3 has 15 residues. The germline V gene encodes CDR1 SGHKS and CDR2 YYEKEE (reference sequence). The V and J ends lost 4 bases and 2 bases, in that order; junction bases with no gene match: 3. The CDR3 spells CASSLGQGAYNEQFF. The CDR3 DNA follows: TGTGCCAGCAGCCTCGGACAGGGGGCCTACAATGAGCAGTTCTTC.

The chain carries TRBV9 and TRBJ2-1; D is undetermined. V lost 0 bases and J 2 bases, leaving 9 bases between the germline ends. The germline gives CDR1 SGDLS, CDR2 YYNGEE. The CDR3 covers 15 residues. CDR3: CASSVEGYPYNEQFF. The CDR3, as DNA: TGTGCCAGCAGCGTAGAGGGATACCCCTACAATGAGCAGTTCTTC.

The chain couples TRBV5-3 to TRBJ2-1, with 8 bases fitting TRBD2. TRBV5-3 is designated an ORF whose function remains uncertain. V lost 4 bases to trimming and J lost 4 bases; unmatched junction nucleotides: 7. The CDR3 extends over 15 amino acids. CDR3: CARSPGTRGYNEQFF. CDR3 sequence (DNA): TGTGCCAGAAGCCCCGGGACTAGAGGGTACAATGAGCAGTTCTTC.

The J gene is TRBJ1-2, the V gene TRBV28, with D maybe TRBD1 (5 bases). The CDR3 contains 15 residues. Germline assignment: CDR1 MDHEN and CDR2 SYDVKM. The V end lost 5 bases, the J end lost 0 bases, and 13 bases lay between the germline ends. For the CDR3, the DNA is TGTGCCAGCAGTGTAGTTGGGGCCTCTAACTATGGCTACACCTTC. Protein product: CASSVVGASNYGYTF.

The chain employs TRBV10-3 and TRBJ2-1, with D uncertain. The CDR3 is 14 residues long. V was shortened by 4 bases and J by 1 base, with 8 bases between the two germline ends. The germline V gene encodes CDR1 ENHRY and CDR2 SYGVKD. CDR3 residues: CAISGDISYNEQFF. DNA for the CDR3: TGTGCCATCAGTGGTGACATATCCTACAATGAGCAGTTCTTC.

The chain combines TRBV2 with TRBJ1-2; 7 bases align to TRBD1. Looked up from germline, CDR1 is SNHLY and CDR2 is FYNNEI. Trimming removed 6 bases from V and 4 bases from J; junction bases left unmatched: 8. The CDR3 consists of 14 residues. CDR3 DNA sequence: TGTGCCAGCAGGGCCGAAGGGGGCGGCTATGGCTACACCTTC. It specifies CASRAEGGGYGYTF.

The gene calls are TRBV5-4 and TRBJ2-5; a weak D match, TRBD1 (6 bases). This CDR3 is 15 amino acids long. V lost 4 bases and J lost 1, with 14 bases in between. The V gene's germline CDR1 is SGHNT and CDR2 YYREEE (reference sequence). DNA for the CDR3: TGTGCCAGCAGCCGACAGGTTAGGGTCCAAGAGACCCAGTACTTC. It is translated as CASSRQVRVQETQYF.

The V call is TRBV28, the J call TRBJ2-1; TRBD2 matches at 11 bases. Germline CDR1 is MDHEN and CDR2 is SYDVKM. The CDR3 spans 16 residues. With 6 bases clipped from V and 3 bases from J, the junction kept 7 bases outside the gene matches. For the CDR3, the DNA is TGTGCCAGCAGACTTATAGCGGGAGGGCTCTACAATGAGCAGTTCTTC. As protein: CASRLIAGGLYNEQFF.

This clone was counted only a few times. The V and J genes are TRBV28 and TRBJ2-7; D remains unclear. This CDR3 spans 14 amino acids. Germline values: CDR1 MDHEN, CDR2 SYDVKM. With 2 bases removed from V and 7 bases from J, the gap between germline ends came to 15 bases. The CDR3 DNA sequence: TGTGCCAGCAGTTTACCCCGGGTAGCTGTGGAGCAGTACTTC. Translation: CASSLPRVAVEQYF.

This clone has more than one count but fewer than ten. The chain links TRBV6-1 to TRBJ2-7; tentative D call: TRBD2 (5 bases). The CDR3 sequence is 14 residues long. Germline values: CDR1 MNHNS, CDR2 SASEGT. V lost 9 bases and J 4 bases, leaving 19 bases between the germline ends. Here the CDR3 DNA reads TGTGCCAGTCGCGGGCCCTCCACCCCTTACGAGCAGTACTTC. It specifies CASRGPSTPYEQYF.

This clone was seen a few times. This rearrangement joins TRBV10-3 to TRBJ1-2, with 9 bases identical to TRBD1. In germline, CDR1 is ENHRY, CDR2 SYGVKD. V was pared by 2 bases and J by 7 bases, with 11 bases of the junction left unmatched. The length of the CDR3 is 16 residues. The CDR3 is CAISEPGTGSYSGYTF. The CDR3 nucleotides are TGTGCCATCAGTGAGCCCGGGACAGGGAGTTATAGTGGCTACACCTTC.

This clone was observed a few times. The chain has TRBV30 and TRBJ1-1; D is possibly TRBD1 (5 bases). Germline-derived CDR1 and CDR2 are GTSNPN and SVGIG (reference sequence). Trimming took 2 bases from V and 4 from J, leaving 8 bases between them. CDR3 size: 12 residues. The CDR3 DNA reads TGTGCCTGGAGTCGTAGGGGCACTGAAGCTTTCTTT. It specifies CAWSRRGTEAFF.

The chain carries TRBV27 and TRBJ1-2; 7 bases match TRBD1. In germline, CDR1 is MNHEY, CDR2 SMNVEV (reference sequence). V was pared by 3 bases and J by 3 bases, with 4 bases of the junction left unmatched. The CDR3 has 14 amino acids. The CDR3 nucleotides are TGTGCCAGCAGTTTTTCAGGGGGTTACTATGGCTACACCTTC. It translates to CASSFSGGYYGYTF.